This T cell receptor (beta chain) was documented in a study of vaccination and CD4 T cells after COVID-19. Study-level information: Diagnosis preceded the drawing of post-COVID samples by a median 101 days (range 35 to 161).

To note about this clonotype: What it binds is not known.

Treatment indicated: approximately 9-day PBMC culture with coronavirus spike peptide pools or control peptides (ViraFEST assay). The Oncomine TCR Beta short-read assay sequenced DNA from cultured CD4+ T cells. TCRdb processed the PCR reads anew with MiXCR; each CDR3 protein has one entry. The sample holds some 13,000 distinct CDR3 sequences, under 60% seen once. V gave up 4 bases and J gave up 0 bases, with 19 bases separating them. Germline CDR1 and CDR2: SGHVS and FQNEAQ. The CDR3 covers 17 residues. The source is a human donor who had recovered from COVID-19. The sequenced sample was CD4+ T cells from blood, cultured in vitro. The V call is TRBV7-8, the J call TRBJ2-7; D possibly corresponds to TRBD2 (5 bases). This CDR3 is CASSYSGWVASSYEQYF. CDR3 in DNA: TGTGCCAGCAGCTATTCGGGATGGGTGGCGAGCTCCTACGAGCAGTACTTC.